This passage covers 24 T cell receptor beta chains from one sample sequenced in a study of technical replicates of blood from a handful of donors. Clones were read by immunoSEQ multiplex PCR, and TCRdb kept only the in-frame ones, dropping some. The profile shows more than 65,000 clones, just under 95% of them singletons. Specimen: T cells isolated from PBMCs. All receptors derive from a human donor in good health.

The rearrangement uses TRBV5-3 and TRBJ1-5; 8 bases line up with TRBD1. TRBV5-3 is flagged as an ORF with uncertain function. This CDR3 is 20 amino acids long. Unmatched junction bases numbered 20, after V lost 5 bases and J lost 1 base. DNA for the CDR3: TGTGCCAGAAGATTGAGCCCCCGGGACAGGAAATTTCTAAGCAATCAGCCCCAGCATTTT. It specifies CARRLSPRDRKFLSNQPQHF.

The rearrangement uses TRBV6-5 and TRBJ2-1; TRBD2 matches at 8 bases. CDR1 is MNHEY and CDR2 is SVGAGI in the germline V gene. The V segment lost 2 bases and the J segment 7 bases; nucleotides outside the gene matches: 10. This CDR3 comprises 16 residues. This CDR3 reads CASSYRSGGPRNEQFF. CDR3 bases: TGTGCCAGCAGTTACAGGTCGGGAGGGCCACGGAATGAGCAGTTCTTC.

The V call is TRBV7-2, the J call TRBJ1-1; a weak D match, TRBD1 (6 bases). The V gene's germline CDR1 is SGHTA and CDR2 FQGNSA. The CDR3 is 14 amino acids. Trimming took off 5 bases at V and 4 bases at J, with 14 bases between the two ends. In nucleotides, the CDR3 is TGTGCCAGCAGCCAACAGGGCGGCAGCACTGAAGCTTTCTTT. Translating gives CASSQQGGSTEAFF.

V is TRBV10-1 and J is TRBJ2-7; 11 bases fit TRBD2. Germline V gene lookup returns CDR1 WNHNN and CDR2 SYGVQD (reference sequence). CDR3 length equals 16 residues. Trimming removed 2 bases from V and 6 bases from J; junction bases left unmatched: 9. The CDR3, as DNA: TGCGCCAGCAGTGAGAGGTTAACTAGCGGGAGTACCGAGCAGTACTTC. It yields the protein CASSERLTSGSTEQYF.

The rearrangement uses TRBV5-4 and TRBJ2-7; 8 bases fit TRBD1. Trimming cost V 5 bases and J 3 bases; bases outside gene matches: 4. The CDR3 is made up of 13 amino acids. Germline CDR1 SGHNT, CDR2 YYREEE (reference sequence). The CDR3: CASRGTGGYEQYF. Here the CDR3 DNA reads TGTGCCAGCAGAGGGACAGGAGGCTACGAGCAGTACTTC.

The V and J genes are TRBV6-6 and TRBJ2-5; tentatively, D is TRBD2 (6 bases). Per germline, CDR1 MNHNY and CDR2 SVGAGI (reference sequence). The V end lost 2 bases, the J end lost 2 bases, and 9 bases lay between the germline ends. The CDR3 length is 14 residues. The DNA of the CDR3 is TGTGCCAGCAGTTACGGGGGACTGCAAGAGACCCAGTACTTC. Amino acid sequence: CASSYGGLQETQYF.

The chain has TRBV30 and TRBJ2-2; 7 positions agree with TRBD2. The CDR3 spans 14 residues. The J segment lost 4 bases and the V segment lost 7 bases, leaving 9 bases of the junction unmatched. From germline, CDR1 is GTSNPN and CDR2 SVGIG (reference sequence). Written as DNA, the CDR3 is TGTGCCTCTTACGGGGGGAGCGGCACCGGGGAGCTGTTTTTT. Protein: CASYGGSGTGELFF.

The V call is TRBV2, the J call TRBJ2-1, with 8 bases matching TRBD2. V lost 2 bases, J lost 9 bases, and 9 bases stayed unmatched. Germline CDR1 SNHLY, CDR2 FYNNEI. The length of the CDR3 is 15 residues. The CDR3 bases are TGTGCCAGCAGTGAAATAGCGGGAATGATTGGTGAGCAGTTCTTC. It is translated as CASSEIAGMIGEQFF.

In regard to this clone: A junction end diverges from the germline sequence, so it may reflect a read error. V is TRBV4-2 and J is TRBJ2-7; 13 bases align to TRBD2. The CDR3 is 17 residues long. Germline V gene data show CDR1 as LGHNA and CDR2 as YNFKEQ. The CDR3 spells CASSKEPGTSGTYEQYF. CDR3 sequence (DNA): TGTGCCAGCAGCAAAGAGCCCGGGACTAGCGGGACCTACGAGCAGTACTTC.

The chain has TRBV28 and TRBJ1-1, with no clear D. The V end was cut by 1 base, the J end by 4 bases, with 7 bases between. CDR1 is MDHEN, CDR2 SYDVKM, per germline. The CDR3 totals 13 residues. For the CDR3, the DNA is TGTGCCAGCAGTTTATATCGGGGCACTGAAGCTTTCTTT. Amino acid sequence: CASSLYRGTEAFF.

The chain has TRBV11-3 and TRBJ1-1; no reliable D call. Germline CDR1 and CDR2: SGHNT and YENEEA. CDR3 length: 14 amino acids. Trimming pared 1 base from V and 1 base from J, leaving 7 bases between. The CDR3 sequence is CASSLGGGNTEAFF. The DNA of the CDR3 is TGTGCCAGCAGCTTAGGAGGTGGGAACACTGAAGCTTTCTTT. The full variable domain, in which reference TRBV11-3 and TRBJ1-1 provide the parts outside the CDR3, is EAGVVQSPRYKIIEKKQPVAFWCNPISGHNTLYWYLQNLGQGPELLIRYENEEAVDDSQLPKDRFSAERLKGVDSTLKIQPAELGDSAVYLCASSLGGGNTEAFFGQGTRLTVV.

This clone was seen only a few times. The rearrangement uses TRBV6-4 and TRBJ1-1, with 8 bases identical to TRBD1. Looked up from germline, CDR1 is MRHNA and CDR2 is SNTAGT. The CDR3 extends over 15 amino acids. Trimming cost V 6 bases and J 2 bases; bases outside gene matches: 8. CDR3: CASRNRTGSNTEAFF. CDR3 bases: TGTGCCAGCAGGAACAGGACAGGGTCCAACACTGAAGCTTTCTTT.

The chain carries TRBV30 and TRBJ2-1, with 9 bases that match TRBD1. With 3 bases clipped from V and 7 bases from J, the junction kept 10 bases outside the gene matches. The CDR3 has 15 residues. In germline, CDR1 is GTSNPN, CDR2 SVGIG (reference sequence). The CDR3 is CAWRKRDRVTNEQFF. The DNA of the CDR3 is TGTGCCTGGAGAAAGAGGGACAGGGTAACAAATGAGCAGTTCTTC.

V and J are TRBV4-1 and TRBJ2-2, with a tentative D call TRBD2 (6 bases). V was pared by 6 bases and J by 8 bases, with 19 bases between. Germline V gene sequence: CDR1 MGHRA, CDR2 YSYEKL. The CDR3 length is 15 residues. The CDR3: CASRTRPSDGGELFF. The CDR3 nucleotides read TGCGCCAGCAGAACCAGGCCTAGCGACGGGGGGGAGCTGTTTTTT.

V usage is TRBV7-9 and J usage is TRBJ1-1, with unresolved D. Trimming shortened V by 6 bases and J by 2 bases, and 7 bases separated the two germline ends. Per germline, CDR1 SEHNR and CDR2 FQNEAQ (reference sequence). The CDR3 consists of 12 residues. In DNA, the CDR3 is TGTGCCAGCAGTCGGGTCAACACTGAAGCTTTCTTT. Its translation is CASSRVNTEAFF.

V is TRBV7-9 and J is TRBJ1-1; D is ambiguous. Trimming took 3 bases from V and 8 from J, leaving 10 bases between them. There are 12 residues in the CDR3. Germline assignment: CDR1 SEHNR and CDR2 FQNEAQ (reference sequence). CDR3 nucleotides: TGTGCCAGCAGCTTCTACTTAACGGAAGCTTTCTTT. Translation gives CASSFYLTEAFF.

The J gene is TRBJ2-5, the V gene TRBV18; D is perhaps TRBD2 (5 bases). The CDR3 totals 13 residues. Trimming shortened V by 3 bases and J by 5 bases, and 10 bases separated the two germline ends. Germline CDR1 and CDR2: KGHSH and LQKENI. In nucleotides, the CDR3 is TGTGCCAGCTCACCGATCCGGAGGGAGACCCAGTACTTC. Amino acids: CASSPIRRETQYF.

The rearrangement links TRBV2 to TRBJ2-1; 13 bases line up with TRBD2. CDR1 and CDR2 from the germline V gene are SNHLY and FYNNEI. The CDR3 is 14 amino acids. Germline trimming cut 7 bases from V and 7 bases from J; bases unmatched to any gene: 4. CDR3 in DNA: TGTGCCAGCACCGGACTAGCGGGAGATAATGAGCAGTTCTTC. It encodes CASTGLAGDNEQFF.

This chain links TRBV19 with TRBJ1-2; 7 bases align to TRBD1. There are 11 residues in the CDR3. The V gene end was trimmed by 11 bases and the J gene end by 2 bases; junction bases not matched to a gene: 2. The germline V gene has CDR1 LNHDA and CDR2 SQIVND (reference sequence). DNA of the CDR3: TGTGCCGGGGGACAGAACTATGGCTACACCTTC. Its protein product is CAGGQNYGYTF.

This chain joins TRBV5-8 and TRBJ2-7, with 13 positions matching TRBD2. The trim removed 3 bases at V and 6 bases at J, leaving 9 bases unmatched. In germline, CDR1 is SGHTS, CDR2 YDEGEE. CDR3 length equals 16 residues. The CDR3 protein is CASSWKPGLAGTEQYF. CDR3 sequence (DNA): TGTGCCAGCAGCTGGAAGCCGGGACTAGCGGGAACCGAGCAGTACTTC.

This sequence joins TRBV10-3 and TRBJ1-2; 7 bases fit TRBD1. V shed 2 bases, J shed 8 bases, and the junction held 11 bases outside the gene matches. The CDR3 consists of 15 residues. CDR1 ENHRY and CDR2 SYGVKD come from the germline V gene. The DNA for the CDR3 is TGTGCCATCAGTGAGGCCGAGACAGGGACCGACGGCTACACCTTC. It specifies CAISEAETGTDGYTF.

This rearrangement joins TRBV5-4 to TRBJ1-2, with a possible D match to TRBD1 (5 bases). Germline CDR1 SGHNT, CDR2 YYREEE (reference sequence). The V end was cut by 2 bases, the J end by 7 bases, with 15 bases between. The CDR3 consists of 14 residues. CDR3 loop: CASSFRGGLGGYTF. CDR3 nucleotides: TGTGCCAGCAGCTTCCGCGGGGGTCTTGGTGGCTACACCTTC.

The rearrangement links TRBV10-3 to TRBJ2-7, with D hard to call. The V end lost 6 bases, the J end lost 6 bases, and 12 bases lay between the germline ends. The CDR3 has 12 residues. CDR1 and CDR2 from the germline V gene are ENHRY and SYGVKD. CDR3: CAIRRVPLEQYF. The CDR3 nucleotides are TGTGCCATCAGACGGGTTCCCCTCGAGCAGTACTTC.

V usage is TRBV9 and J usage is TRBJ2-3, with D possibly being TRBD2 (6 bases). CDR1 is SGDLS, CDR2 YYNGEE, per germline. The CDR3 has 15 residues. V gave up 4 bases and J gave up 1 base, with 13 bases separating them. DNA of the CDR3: TGTGCCAGCAGCAATAGCGGAGGGGGCACAGATACGCAGTATTTT. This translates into CASSNSGGGTDTQYF.